This T cell receptor beta chain comes out of a study of blood T cells in healthy people across ages. The J segment lost 5 bases and the V segment lost 6 bases, leaving 10 bases of the junction unmatched. The CDR3 consists of 16 residues. This clonotype was seen many times. With a J-beta primer mix and a sample-barcoded 5' primer, a second PCR ran about 7 to 12 cycles. TCRdb processed the 5' RACE reads anew with MiXCR; each CDR3 protein has one entry. The sample has 1.5 million to 1.8 million distinct CDR3 sequences, around 40% seen once. The V call is TRBV12-3 or TRBV12-4, the J call TRBJ2-1; 10 nucleotides line up with TRBD2. The TCR sequence derives from a woman between 18 and 29 years old in good health. Sequencing was done on a sample of blood. The CDR3 DNA reads TGTGCCAGCAGCCCCGATACTAGCGGGGTGAACAATGAGCAGTTCTTC. The encoded protein is CASSPDTSGVNNEQFF.